These 21 T cell receptor beta chains originate from one sample sequenced in a study of blood T cell repertoires in COVID-19. Libraries were prepared by immunoSEQ multiplex PCR; TCRdb keeps only in-frame clonotypes and omits some of them. The sample includes 25,000 to 30,000 clones, 80% of them seen just once. Sequencing was carried out using peripheral blood. Receptor source: a woman aged 70-85 years with acute or convalescent COVID-19.

The chain is built from TRBV5-6 and TRBJ2-1, with TRBD2 matching over 10 bases. V lost 0 bases, J lost 8 bases, and 5 bases stayed unmatched. The germline V gene encodes CDR1 SGHDT and CDR2 YYEEEE. The CDR3 spans 15 residues. The CDR3 is CASSLVSGGEDEQFF. In nucleotides, the CDR3 is TGTGCCAGCAGCTTGGTAAGCGGGGGGGAGGATGAGCAGTTCTTC.

The CDR3 region has the DNA TGTGCCAGCAGCGCACCCCGAGAGGGAACCTACAATGAGCAGTTCTTC. Translation gives CASSAPREGTYNEQFF. This chain connects TRBV9 to TRBJ2-1, with D possibly being TRBD2 (5 bases). V gave up 3 bases and J gave up 2 bases, with 15 bases separating them. The CDR3 loop spans 16 amino acids. CDR1 and CDR2 from the germline V gene are SGDLS and YYNGEE. Full variable domain (remainder filled in from reference TRBV9 and TRBJ2-1): DSGVTQTPKHLITATGQRVTLRCSPRSGDLSVYWYQQSLDQGLQFLIQYYNGEERAKGNILERFSAQQFPDLHSELNLSSLELGDSALYFCASSAPREGTYNEQFFGPGTRLTVL.

V usage is TRBV12-3 or TRBV12-4 and J usage is TRBJ2-1, with D possibly matching TRBD1 (5 bases). The CDR3 runs 13 residues. V shed 4 bases and J shed 10 bases, with 14 bases lying between them. The CDR3, as DNA: TGTGCCAGCAGTTCGGTAGCTCAGGGCGAGCAGTTCTTC. Residues: CASSSVAQGEQFF.

This clone was picked up one time. This chain joins TRBV27 and TRBJ1-2, with a weak D call TRBD1 (5 bases). The CDR3 is 14 amino acids. V dropped 0 bases and J dropped 6 bases, with 11 bases sitting between them. Germline CDR1 and CDR2: MNHEY and SMNVEV (reference sequence). The CDR3 region is CASSLSTAHHGYTF. In DNA form, the CDR3 reads TGTGCCAGCAGTTTATCGACAGCCCACCATGGCTACACCTTC.

The chain combines TRBV6-5 with TRBJ1-6; tentatively, D is TRBD1 (6 bases). The ends were cut back, 6 bases at V and 9 bases at J, with 15 bases in the middle. Germline-derived CDR1 and CDR2 are MNHEY and SVGAGI. The CDR3 is 14 amino acids. This CDR3 is CASRLRGGISPLHF. The CDR3 DNA follows: TGTGCCAGCAGATTACGAGGGGGAATTTCACCCCTCCACTTT.

This clone showed up just a few times. V usage is TRBV21-1 and J usage is TRBJ2-2; the D call in the table, TRBD1, was not verified against the DNA. TRBV21-1 is deemed a pseudogene. The CDR3 sequence is 14 residues long. CDR3 amino acids: CASSKIGRAGELFF. CDR3 coding DNA: TGTGCCAGCAGCAAAATAGGCAGGGCCGGGGAGCTGTTTTTT.

This clone was seen just once. The chain couples TRBV7-9 to TRBJ1-1; D is unclear. The ends were cut back, 1 base at V and 2 bases at J, with 5 bases in the middle. The CDR3 contains 13 residues. Germline CDR1 is SEHNR and CDR2 is FQNEAQ (reference sequence). CDR3 sequence (DNA): TGTGCCAGCAGCTTAGGGGCAAACACTGAAGCTTTCTTT. Translating it yields CASSLGANTEAFF.

This chain joins TRBV5-8 and TRBJ2-7, with 10 nucleotides matching TRBD2. This CDR3 is built from 16 residues. CDR1 is SGHTS, CDR2 YDEGEE, per germline. J lost 6 bases, V lost 4 bases, and 13 bases had no gene match. The CDR3 DNA follows: TGTGCCAGCAGCAAGACCGGGACTAGCGAAAGGGGCGAGCAGTACTTC. Amino acid sequence: CASSKTGTSERGEQYF.

The chain joins TRBV24-1 to TRBJ2-5, with 8 bases lining up with TRBD1. This CDR3 is 14 amino acids long. V lost 4 bases, J lost 4 bases, and 4 bases stayed unmatched. The germline gives CDR1 KGHDR, CDR2 SFDVKD. CDR3 coding DNA: TGTGCCACCAGTGAGGACAGGGAATTAGAGACCCAGTACTTC. This translates into CATSEDRELETQYF.

V gene TRBV3-1 (or the pseudogene TRBV3-2) combines with J gene TRBJ2-5; 8 nucleotides match TRBD1. The CDR3 length is 14 residues. The ends lost 4 bases at V and 6 bases at J; junction bases unmatched: 7. The germline V gene encodes CDR1 LGHDT and CDR2 YNNKEL (reference sequence). The DNA for the CDR3 is TGTGCCAGCAGCCTTAGACAGGGGACACAGACCCAGTACTTC. Protein sequence: CASSLRQGTQTQYF.

CDR3 loop: CASSPYRGSNTGELFF. CDR3 DNA: TGTGCCAGCTCACCCTACAGGGGTTCGAACACCGGGGAGCTGTTTTTT. The rearrangement uses TRBV18 and TRBJ2-2, with 7 bases identical to TRBD1. The germline CDR1 and CDR2 sequences are KGHSH and LQKENI. V lost 3 bases, J lost 0 bases, and 4 bases stayed unmatched. There are 16 residues in the CDR3. Filled out from reference TRBV18 and TRBJ2-2, the complete variable domain reads NAGVMQNPRHLVRRRGQEARLRCSPMKGHSHVYWYRQLPEEGLKFMVYLQKENIIDESGMPKERFSAEFPKEGPSILRIQQVVRGDSAAYFCASSPYRGSNTGELFFGEGSRLTVL.

The CDR3 DNA reads TGTGCCAGCAGCTTCGACAGGGGGCTCAGCTACGAGCAGTACTTC. Its translation: CASSFDRGLSYEQYF. V gene TRBV7-2 combines with J gene TRBJ2-7, with 10 positions matching TRBD1. The CDR3 spans 15 residues. Germline V CDR1 and CDR2: SGHTA, FQGNSA. V trimming: 3 bases; J trimming: 3 bases; junction bases outside the gene matches: 5.

The rearrangement uses TRBV15 and TRBJ1-1; no clear D. CDR1 and CDR2 from the germline V gene are LNHNV and YYDKDF (reference sequence). CDR3 length: 13 amino acids. Trimming took off 3 bases at V and 8 bases at J, with 13 bases between the two ends. The CDR3 protein is CATSRVREEEAFF. Here the CDR3 DNA reads TGTGCCACCAGCAGGGTCCGGGAGGAAGAAGCTTTCTTT.

The chain couples TRBV28 to TRBJ2-7; D possibly corresponds to TRBD2 (5 bases). This CDR3 is built from 14 residues. Germline-derived CDR1 and CDR2 are MDHEN and SYDVKM. V lost 5 bases, J lost 5 bases, and 16 bases lay in between. CDR3 in DNA: TGTGCCAGCAGTCTCAAGGACGGGGTCCACGAGCAGTACTTC. Its translation: CASSLKDGVHEQYF.

CDR3 nucleotides: TGTGCCAGCAGCTTCGGAGTGACAGCTGGAAACACCATATATTTT. Encoded protein: CASSFGVTAGNTIYF. This chain joins TRBV5-4 and TRBJ1-3; D is possibly TRBD1 (5 bases). The germline V and J ends were trimmed by 2 bases and 2 bases, with 11 bases remaining between them. This CDR3 contains 15 residues. In germline, CDR1 is SGHNT, CDR2 YYREEE (reference sequence).

The chain uses TRBV5-1 and TRBJ2-2; 8 nucleotides match TRBD2. The germline V gene encodes CDR1 SGHRS and CDR2 YFSETQ. The length of the CDR3 is 16 residues. The J segment lost 3 bases and the V segment lost 0 bases, leaving 4 bases of the junction unmatched. The CDR3 bases are TGCGCCAGCAGCTTGGCCCAGCGGGAGTACACCGGGGAGCTGTTTTTT. Residues: CASSLAQREYTGELFF.

This clone was picked up a small number of times. The chain recombines TRBV9 with TRBJ1-1; no clear D. Trimming took 4 bases from V and 2 from J, leaving 9 bases between them. Germline V lookup: CDR1 SGDLS, CDR2 YYNGEE. The CDR3 has 13 amino acids. The CDR3 sequence: CASSPNLNTEAFF. The DNA for the CDR3 is TGTGCCAGCAGCCCTAACCTCAACACTGAAGCTTTCTTT.

V usage is TRBV3-1 (or the pseudogene TRBV3-2) and J usage is TRBJ2-4; a weak D match, TRBD2 (5 bases). V dropped 0 bases and J dropped 9 bases, with 12 bases sitting between them. Germline lookup yields CDR1 LGHDT and CDR2 YNNKEL (reference sequence). The CDR3 runs to 14 residues. The CDR3 sequence: CASSQDWERSIQYF. The CDR3, as DNA: TGTGCCAGCAGCCAAGATTGGGAGAGAAGCATTCAGTACTTC.

The V and J genes are TRBV24-1 and TRBJ2-2; 9 bases are a match to TRBD1. The junction had 7 bases not matched to a gene; V was cut back by 1 base and J by 5 bases. In germline, CDR1 is KGHDR, CDR2 SFDVKD. The CDR3 length is 17 residues. The chain's CDR3 is CATSDLPGQGFTGELFF. CDR3 in DNA: TGTGCCACCAGTGATTTACCAGGACAGGGGTTTACCGGGGAGCTGTTTTTT.

Concerning this clone: Compared with germline, one end of the junction differs, possibly owing to a read error. The chain couples TRBV28 to TRBJ1-2, with no clear D. Looked up from germline, CDR1 is MDHEN and CDR2 is SYDVKM. CDR3 length: 15 amino acids. CDR3 loop: CASSATGNTNYGYTF. In nucleotides, the CDR3 is TGTGCCAGCAGCGCAACCGGGAATACTAATTATGGCTACACCTTC.

This chain links TRBV9 with TRBJ1-2; 8 nucleotides line up with TRBD1. The CDR3 sequence is 12 residues long. The V segment lost 3 bases and the J segment 5 bases; nucleotides outside the gene matches: 0. CDR1 and CDR2 (germline): SGDLS, YYNGEE. The CDR3 reads CASSGTGYGYTF. The CDR3 DNA follows: TGTGCCAGCAGCGGGACAGGGTATGGCTACACCTTC.